These T cell receptor beta chains were read from a single sample in a study of T cells in Graves' hyperthyroidism and ophthalmopathy. Using its own MiXCR run on the multiplex PCR reads, TCRdb lists one record per CDR3 protein. The data hold about 640,000 distinct CDR3 sequences, with less than 25% observed a single time. The specimen sequenced was blood. Receptors originate from a man aged 30 to 45 with Graves' ophthalmopathy. The CDR3 runs from the conserved cysteine through the conserved F or W. The D gene is left open where the match is weak. Rows give clone size only sometimes, using once, few, many, or a class for an expanded clone.

D gene: .; J gene: TRBJ2-3; clone size: few; V gene: TRBV30; CDR3 DNA: TGTGCCTGGATGGGGGGCTCTAGCACAGATACGCAGTATTTT; CDR3 protein: CAWMGGSSTDTQYF
D gene: .; J gene: TRBJ2-7; clone size: .; V gene: TRBV7-8; CDR3 DNA: TGCGCCAGCAGCCCCAGAGCCCGGGACGGGACCTACGAGCAGTACTTC; CDR3 protein: CASSPRARDGTYEQYF
D gene: .; J gene: TRBJ1-6; clone size: .; V gene: TRBV28; CDR3 DNA: TGTGCCAGCACCGAACTGAGGTTTGGTTGGTCACCCCTCCACTTT; CDR3 protein: CASTELRFGWSPLHF
D gene: .; J gene: TRBJ2-3; clone size: many; V gene: TRBV7-9; CDR3 DNA: TGTGCCAGCAGCCCTGGTTACGAGGGGAGCACAGATACGCAGTATTTT; CDR3 protein: CASSPGYEGSTDTQYF
D gene: .; J gene: TRBJ2-3; clone size: few; V gene: TRBV18; CDR3 DNA: TGTGCCAGCTCAAGCTTTGTGGGAGCCGGCACAGATACGCAGTATTTT; CDR3 protein: CASSSFVGAGTDTQYF
D gene: TRBD2; J gene: TRBJ2-5; clone size: many; V gene: TRBV7-2; CDR3 DNA: TGTGCCAGCAGCTTCCGGACTAGCGTCGTTCAAGAGACCCAGTACTTC; CDR3 protein: CASSFRTSVVQETQYF
D gene: TRBD1; J gene: TRBJ1-2; clone size: .; V gene: TRBV29-1; CDR3 DNA: TGCAGCGTTGGGGGATTGGACAGGGGATATGGCTACACCTTC; CDR3 protein: CSVGGLDRGYGYTF
D gene: .; J gene: TRBJ2-5; clone size: many; V gene: TRBV7-2; CDR3 DNA: TGTGCCAGCAGCTGGAAAGGGGGACCCCAAGAGACCCAGTACTTC; CDR3 protein: CASSWKGGPQETQYF
D gene: .; J gene: TRBJ1-1; clone size: .; V gene: TRBV6-1; CDR3 DNA: TGTGCCACCGGAGGGGGTTCTGAAGCTTTCTTT; CDR3 protein: CATGGGSEAFF
D gene: TRBD1; J gene: TRBJ2-1; clone size: .; V gene: TRBV5-8; CDR3 DNA: TGTGCCAGCATAAACTACCCACAGGGGTTCAATGAGCAGTTCTTC; CDR3 protein: CASINYPQGFNEQFF
D gene: .; J gene: TRBJ1-2; clone size: many; V gene: TRBV30; CDR3 DNA: TGTGCCTGGAGTGTATACTCAGAGAATGGCTACACCTTC; CDR3 protein: CAWSVYSENGYTF
D gene: TRBD2; J gene: TRBJ2-5; clone size: few; V gene: TRBV20-1; CDR3 DNA: TGCAACGCACCGGGGGGACAAGAGACCCAGTACTTC; CDR3 protein: CNAPGGQETQYF
D gene: TRBD1; J gene: TRBJ2-1; clone size: few; V gene: TRBV5-1; CDR3 DNA: TGCGCCAGCAGCTTGGTGACAGGGCTCCTAAGCTCCTACAATGAGCAGTTCTTC; CDR3 protein: CASSLVTGLLSSYNEQFF
D gene: TRBD1; J gene: TRBJ2-5; clone size: .; V gene: TRBV6-5; CDR3 DNA: TGTGCCAGCAGTTACTCAAGGGACAGGGGAGGAGAGACCCAGTACTTC; CDR3 protein: CASSYSRDRGGETQYF
D gene: .; J gene: TRBJ1-1; clone size: few; V gene: TRBV4-1; CDR3 DNA: TGCGCCAGCAGCCAGTCCCAGGCAGGGGCGAACACTGAAGCTTTCTTT; CDR3 protein: CASSQSQAGANTEAFF
D gene: TRBD2; J gene: TRBJ2-7; clone size: few; V gene: TRBV6-5; CDR3 DNA: TGTGCCAGCAGTTACTCCCGGTTAGCGGGACCCCCCTACGAGCAGTACTTC; CDR3 protein: CASSYSRLAGPPYEQYF
D gene: .; J gene: TRBJ2-1; clone size: .; V gene: TRBV4-1; CDR3 DNA: TGCGCCAGCAGCCAAGAGCAGGGGGGCAATGAGCAGTTCTTC; CDR3 protein: CASSQEQGGNEQFF
D gene: TRBD1; J gene: TRBJ1-4; clone size: .; V gene: TRBV7-9; CDR3 DNA: TGTGCCAGCAGCTCCCGACAGGGGGGTGAAAAACTGTTTTTT; CDR3 protein: CASSSRQGGEKLFF
D gene: TRBD1; J gene: TRBJ1-5; clone size: many; V gene: TRBV27; CDR3 DNA: TGTGCCAGCAGTCTAACGACAGGGGACAATCAGCCCCAGCATTTT; CDR3 protein: CASSLTTGDNQPQHF
D gene: TRBD2; J gene: TRBJ2-1; clone size: .; V gene: TRBV6-2/TRBV6-3; CDR3 DNA: TGTGCCAGCAGACGCGGGACTAGCGGGAGTATCGTTTTTGATGAGCAGTTCTTC; CDR3 protein: CASRRGTSGSIVFDEQFF
D gene: .; J gene: TRBJ2-1; clone size: many; V gene: TRBV7-2; CDR3 DNA: TGTGCCAGCAGCTTAGAGGTCGGTATAAGCTCCTACAATGAGCAGTTCTTC; CDR3 protein: CASSLEVGISSYNEQFF
D gene: TRBD1; J gene: TRBJ2-7; clone size: .; V gene: TRBV13; CDR3 DNA: TGTGCCAGCACCAATGTGGGACAGGGAGTCTACGAGCAGTACTTC; CDR3 protein: CASTNVGQGVYEQYF
D gene: TRBD1; J gene: TRBJ1-5; clone size: few; V gene: TRBV2; CDR3 DNA: TGTGCCAGCGACGTGACAGGGGTGGTTCAGCCCCAGCATTTT; CDR3 protein: CASDVTGVVQPQHF
D gene: TRBD1; J gene: TRBJ2-1; clone size: .; V gene: TRBV28; CDR3 DNA: TGTGCCAGCAGAACCGGGACAGGTTACAATGAGCAGTTCTTC; CDR3 protein: CASRTGTGYNEQFF
D gene: TRBD2; J gene: TRBJ2-3; clone size: few; V gene: TRBV9; CDR3 DNA: TGTGCCAGCAGCCCCCGAGCGGGAGGGCCGACAGATACGCAGTATTTT; CDR3 protein: CASSPRAGGPTDTQYF
D gene: TRBD1; J gene: TRBJ1-1; clone size: .; V gene: TRBV14; CDR3 DNA: TGTGCCAGCAGCCACTATTCGACAGGGATGAACACTGAAGCTTTCTTT; CDR3 protein: CASSHYSTGMNTEAFF